These T cell receptor beta chains were read from a single sample in a study of early T cells in non-severe SARS-CoV-2 infection. Using its own MiXCR run on the 5' RACE reads, TCRdb lists one record per CDR3 protein. Here the sample spans tens of thousands of distinct CDR3 sequences, 8.5% to 10% being singletons. The sample taken for sequencing was whole blood. Receptor source: an adult who was a healthcare worker with PCR-confirmed SARS-CoV-2 infection or an uninfected control (not recorded which). Both conserved end residues are part of each CDR3. The D gene is left open where the match is weak. Where a row states a size, it is once, few, many or the class of an expanded clone; other rows omit it.

CDR3 DNA	CDR3 protein	J gene	clone size	D gene	V gene
TGTGCCAGCAGTTTGGGACCGCATTATAGCAATCAGCCCCAGCATTTT	CASSLGPHYSNQPQHF	TRBJ1-5	many	NA	TRBV12-3/TRBV12-4
TGTGCCAGCAGCTTAACTAGCGGGAAGACCTACGAGCAGTACTTC	CASSLTSGKTYEQYF	TRBJ2-7	many	TRBD2	TRBV7-3
TGTGCCAGCAGTTACGGGCGCTATTATAATTCACCCCTCCACTTT	CASSYGRYYNSPLHF	TRBJ1-6	many	NA	TRBV6-5
TGTGCCAGCAGCGACCATGGACAGCCCCAGCATTTT	CASSDHGQPQHF	TRBJ1-5	few	NA	TRBV28
TGTGCCAGCAGGTTGACCGGCGACAGGGGTTATGGCTACACCTTC	CASRLTGDRGYGYTF	TRBJ1-2	many	TRBD1	TRBV6-6
TGTGCCAGCAGCTCGACAGGGGCAACTAATGAAAAACTGTTTTTT	CASSSTGATNEKLFF	TRBJ1-4	many	TRBD1	TRBV5-5
TGCGCCAGCAGCCAAGATCGATATATTCAAGAGACCCAGTACTTC	CASSQDRYIQETQYF	TRBJ2-5	many	NA	TRBV4-3
TGTGCCAGCAGCCCTCCCCAAACCCAAGTACAAGAGACCCAGTACTTC	CASSPPQTQVQETQYF	TRBJ2-5	NA	NA	TRBV7-9
TGTGCCAGCAGCCCTACTAGCGGGAGTCGATCAGATACGCAGTATTTT	CASSPTSGSRSDTQYF	TRBJ2-3	many	TRBD2	TRBV7-9
TGTGCCACCAGTGATACGGACAGTGCCTATGGCTACACCTTC	CATSDTDSAYGYTF	TRBJ1-2	many	NA	TRBV24-1
TGTGCCACCAGCAGCGACAGGGGTTTACCCTACGAGCAGTACTTC	CATSSDRGLPYEQYF	TRBJ2-7	NA	TRBD1	TRBV15
TGTGCCACCAGCAGAGATCGGGGAGGGAACACTGAAGCTTTCTTT	CATSRDRGGNTEAFF	TRBJ1-1	many	NA	TRBV15
TGTGCCAGCTTAAACCAAGGGACTAGCGGGAGATCCCAGTACTTC	CASLNQGTSGRSQYF	TRBJ2-5	NA	TRBD2	TRBV28
TGTGCCAGCAGTTTATTCCGGAATAGAGGCTACACCTTC	CASSLFRNRGYTF	TRBJ1-2	few	NA	TRBV28
TGTGCCAGCTCACCATGGGAGCGGAACACCGGGGAGCTGTTTTTT	CASSPWERNTGELFF	TRBJ2-2	few	NA	TRBV18
TGTGCCAGCAGTTTCTTACACTCTGGAAACACCATATATTTT	CASSFLHSGNTIYF	TRBJ1-3	many	NA	TRBV28
TGTGCCAGCAGTCCCCGGACTAGCGGGAGGGCCCAGGCGCAGTATTTT	CASSPRTSGRAQAQYF	TRBJ2-3	few	TRBD2	TRBV12-3/TRBV12-4
TGTGCCAGCATTGGAGGGGACGTAAACTCCTACGAGCAGTACTTC	CASIGGDVNSYEQYF	TRBJ2-7	many	NA	TRBV28
TGTGCCAGCAGCGTAGACGGGAGGGGTGAGCAGTTCTTC	CASSVDGRGEQFF	TRBJ2-1	many	TRBD2	TRBV9
TGTGCCAGCAGCCAAGTCGGTCAGGGGGGCACTGAAGCTTTCTTT	CASSQVGQGGTEAFF	TRBJ1-1	few	TRBD1	TRBV4-2
TGCGCCAGCAGCCGTTCGGCTAGCGGGTCACAAGAGACCCAGTACTTC	CASSRSASGSQETQYF	TRBJ2-5	few	TRBD2	TRBV5-1
TGTGCCAGCAGCAACAGGGAAGCTTTCTTT	CASSNREAFF	TRBJ1-1	few	NA	TRBV28
TGTGCCAGCGGACAGACCGGCGGAAACACCATATATTTT	CASGQTGGNTIYF	TRBJ1-3	NA	NA	TRBV5-4
TGCAGTGCTAGAAACGCGCTGGGAAACAATGAGCAGTTCTTC	CSARNALGNNEQFF	TRBJ2-1	NA	NA	TRBV20-1
TGTGCCAGCAGCTTAGACGGCGGGAGAACCGGGGAGCTGTTTTTT	CASSLDGGRTGELFF	TRBJ2-2	many	TRBD2	TRBV7-2
TGTGCCAGCAGCCCGCAACCCCAAGCGCGAGAGACCCAGTACTTC	CASSPQPQARETQYF	TRBJ2-5	few	NA	TRBV7-2
TGCAGCGTTGTAAGGGGCCCGCCTAACTATGGCTACACCTTC	CSVVRGPPNYGYTF	TRBJ1-2	few	NA	TRBV29-1
TGTGCCAGCACTTTTTGGACAGGGAGGGACACTGAAGCTTTCTTT	CASTFWTGRDTEAFF	TRBJ1-1	NA	TRBD1	TRBV28
TGCAGTGCGCAAGACAGGGCCGGCATTCAGTACTTC	CSAQDRAGIQYF	TRBJ2-4	NA	TRBD1	TRBV20-1
TGTGCCAGCAGCACCCGACAGGTCGGGGGCTACACCTTC	CASSTRQVGGYTF	TRBJ1-2	NA	NA	TRBV21-1
TGTGCCAGCAACTCTGTGGCAGGGGCAGGAAACACCATATATTTT	CASNSVAGAGNTIYF	TRBJ1-3	NA	NA	TRBV28
TGTGCCAGCTCGTCTTCTCCAGACTTTTATGGCTACACCTTC	CASSSSPDFYGYTF	TRBJ1-2	few	NA	TRBV18